This TCR beta chain is drawn from a study of T cells in Graves' hyperthyroidism and ophthalmopathy. Diagnosing involved the use of clinical symptoms, serum thyroxine and TRAb, thyroid ultrasound and orbital computed tomography. The junction had 6 bases not matched to a gene; V was cut back by 5 bases and J by 5 bases. The CDR3 covers 14 residues. TCR beta CDR3 sequences were amplified from RNA transcripts. HTBI primers were employed in a first-round RT-PCR of the TCR CDR3. TCRdb analysed the multiplex PCR reads with MiXCR anew, one entry per CDR3 protein. The sample lists about 420,000 distinct CDR3 sequences, approximately 14% occurring once. This clonotype was observed a few times.

The sample was blood. V and J are TRBV12-3 or TRBV12-4 and TRBJ1-2; 9 bases match TRBD1. The clonotype comes from a woman under 30 with Graves' hyperthyroidism. CDR3 loop: CASSLAGTGYGYTF. CDR3 nucleotide sequence: TGTGCCAGCAGTCTCGCCGGGACAGGGTATGGCTACACCTTC.